Sequencing of this TCR beta chain was carried out in a study of OX40 agonist ivuxolimab in advanced cancers. Study findings and constraints: Both CD4+ and CD8+ T cell populations in blood had undergone clonal expansion by week 6 at 0.1 to 3.0 mg/kg.

TCRdb's table, derived via immunoSEQ multiplex PCR, lists solely in-frame clones and lacks some. The table includes about 21,000 clones, around four fifths detected once. Germline CDR1 reads MGHRA; CDR2 reads YSYEKL. The CDR3 spans 19 residues. The ends were cut back, 3 bases at V and 4 bases at J, with 26 bases in the middle. In regard to this clone: Its antigen is still unknown.

This clonotype was obtained from an adult with an advanced solid tumor such as melanoma, head and neck, liver or kidney cancer. V is TRBV4-1 and J is TRBJ2-3, with D perhaps TRBD2 (6 bases). The material sequenced was CD4+ or CD8+ T cells sorted from blood, taken in a trial of the OX40 agonist ivuxolimab. CDR3 DNA: TGCGCCAGCAGCCAGGGGAGAGGGACCCGGGGACTTCCGGCAGATACGCAGTATTTT. It yields the protein CASSQGRGTRGLPADTQYF.